The rows below give T cell receptor beta chains drawn from one sample of a study of CXCR3 chemokines and chemotherapy response in bladder cancer. Each CDR3 protein gets one entry after TCRdb re-called the PCR reads with MiXCR. Here the sample spans fewer than 5,500 distinct CDR3 sequences, approximately 15% being singletons. Sampling was performed from a patient whose treatment included neoadjuvant chemotherapy. All receptors come from a human donor with bladder cancer that responded to neoadjuvant chemotherapy. Both conserved end residues are part of each CDR3. Size values are once, few and many counts, or a class for expanded clones, and some rows have none.

TRBV30,TRBJ2-5,many,CAWSVQLLGSETQYF
TRBV11-2,TRBJ2-1,many,CASSLDLVHGLYEQFF
TRBV19,TRBJ2-7,NA,CASIDRGNEQYF
TRBV18,TRBJ1-1,medium-sized,CASSPVSPRENTEAFF
TRBV20-1,TRBJ1-1,few,CSARFRNTEAFF
TRBV27,TRBJ2-7,few,CASSSWTYEQYF
TRBV19,TRBJ2-3,NA,CASRAGTSGKGGRTDTQYF
TRBV12-3/TRBV12-4,TRBJ1-3,many,CALGGGSGNTIYF
TRBV11-3,TRBJ2-7,many,CASSLEGRVYEQYF
TRBV7-2,TRBJ1-1,medium-sized,CASSPGQTNTEAFF
TRBV19,TRBJ2-7,medium-sized,CASRMTGLGYEQYF
TRBV28,TRBJ1-6,many,CASSSDRGAAPLHF
TRBV7-9,TRBJ2-4,many,CASSPPRGQGNIQYF
TRBV30,TRBJ1-2,medium-sized,CAWDWGSVANYGYTF
TRBV27,TRBJ2-3,many,CASTSIDTDTQYF